This T cell receptor beta chain came from a study of tumor and adjacent non-tumor tissue in lung cancer. CDR1 and CDR2 from the germline V gene are MNHEY and SVGAGI. The CDR3 sequence is 15 residues long. On this clonotype itself: The junction differs from germline at one of its ends, possibly a read error.

A modified ARM-PCR protocol with three rounds of nested PCR amplified TCRbeta. TCRdb independently ran MiXCR on the multiplex PCR reads; one entry per CDR3 protein. The sample holds about 66,000 distinct CDR3 sequences, roughly 72% seen once. RNA was extracted from bulk tissue without any cell sorting. Newly diagnosed lung cancer patients had thoracic surgery in China, August–late 2014, without prior chemotherapy. V and J are TRBV6-5 and TRBJ1-3; TRBD1 might be the D (6 bases). The sample taken for sequencing was lung tumor tissue. The clonotype originates from a man aged 55 to 70 with non-small cell lung cancer. The CDR3 coding sequence is TGTGCCAGCAGCTTACAGGGTCGCTATGGAAACACCATACATTTT. This sequence encodes CASSLQGRYGNTIHF.